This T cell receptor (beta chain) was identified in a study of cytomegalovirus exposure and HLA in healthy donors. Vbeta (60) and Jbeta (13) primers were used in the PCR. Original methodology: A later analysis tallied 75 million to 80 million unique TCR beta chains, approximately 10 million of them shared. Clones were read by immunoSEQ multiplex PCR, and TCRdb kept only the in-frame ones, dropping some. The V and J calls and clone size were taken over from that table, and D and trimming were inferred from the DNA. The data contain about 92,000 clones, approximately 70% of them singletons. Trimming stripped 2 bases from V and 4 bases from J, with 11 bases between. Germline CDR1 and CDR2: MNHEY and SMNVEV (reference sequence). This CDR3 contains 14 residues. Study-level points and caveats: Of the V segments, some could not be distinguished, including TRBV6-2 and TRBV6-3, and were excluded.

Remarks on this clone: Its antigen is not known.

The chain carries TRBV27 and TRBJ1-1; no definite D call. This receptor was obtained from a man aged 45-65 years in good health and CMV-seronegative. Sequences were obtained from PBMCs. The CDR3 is CASSLGEVGTEAFF. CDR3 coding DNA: TGTGCCAGCAGTTTAGGGGAGGTGGGCACTGAAGCTTTCTTT.